This T cell receptor (beta chain) is from a study of Ad26.COV2.S vaccination and SARS-CoV-2 variants. On the study more broadly: Once, or twice with 56 days between doses, Ad26.COV2.S was given intramuscularly.

TCRdb's table, derived via immunoSEQ multiplex PCR, lists solely in-frame clones and lacks some. The sample has approximately 280,000 clones; around 87% are singletons. Overall study findings and caveats: Breadth of non-spike TCRs did not differ between vaccinees and placebo recipients. Placebo recipients showed lower spike-specific TCR breadth than vaccinees.

Treatment in this sample: some 20 received Ad26.COV2.S at low or high dose, single or two shots; 5 received placebo; per-sample allocation not given. Day 63 after the first vaccine or placebo injection was the time point for sampling. In the case of this clone: Its antigen remains unknown.

V was clipped by 5 bases and J by 5 bases, with 7 bases between them. This CDR3 is 11 amino acids long. Germline CDR1 and CDR2: ENHRY and SYGVKD. Here the sequenced sample was peripheral blood, taken in a trial of Ad26.COV2.S vaccine versus placebo. This chain joins TRBV10-3 and TRBJ2-7; a possible D gene is TRBD1 (6 bases). This TCR came from a person between 18 and 59 years old who received the Ad26.COV2.S COVID-19 vaccine or a placebo. The chain's CDR3 is CAISTGNEQYF. The CDR3 DNA is TGTGCCATCAGTACAGGGAACGAGCAGTACTTC.